This is a list of T cell receptor beta chains from one sample in a study of T cell responses to AZD1222 COVID-19 vaccine. Only in-frame clones appear in the TCRdb table, and some are missing; sequencing was by immunoSEQ multiplex PCR. The table has under 150,000 clones, approximately 90% seen once. Sequenced material: peripheral blood, taken on day 0 of MenACWY control vaccination. These receptors came from an adult in good health. Both conserved end residues are part of each CDR3. Fields, in order: D gene, V gene, J gene, clone size, CDR3 DNA, CDR3 protein. A D gene is named only where the DNA matches it firmly. Rows may omit the clone size; those that give it use once, few, many or a size class.

>.|TRBV27|TRBJ2-7|once
TGTGCCAGCAGTTTCGCTTCGGGGTACGAGCAGTACTTC
CASSFASGYEQYF
>.|TRBV15|TRBJ1-3|.
TGTGCCACCAGCAGAGACGCGTTCGGAAACACCATATATTTT
CATSRDAFGNTIYF
>TRBD1|TRBV7-7|TRBJ2-7|.
TGTGCCAGCAGCTCAACCGGGACAGGGGGGGAGCAGTACTTC
CASSSTGTGGEQYF
>TRBD1|TRBV4-1|TRBJ1-5|.
TGCGCCAGCAGCCAAACAGGGGGCGATCAGCCCCAGCATTTT
CASSQTGGDQPQHF
>TRBD1|TRBV7-2|TRBJ1-4|.
TGTGCCAGCAGCTTAGGGGACAGGGGGCCTTCCGAAAAACTGTTTTTT
CASSLGDRGPSEKLFF
>.|TRBV2|TRBJ2-5|.
TGTGCCAGCAGTAAACAAGAGACCCAGTACTTC
CASSKQETQYF
>TRBD1|TRBV2|TRBJ1-3|.
TGTGCCAGCAGTGTCTGGACAGGGAGCTCTGGAAACACCATATATTTT
CASSVWTGSSGNTIYF
>TRBD1|TRBV2|TRBJ2-7|.
TGTGCCAGCAGTGGGACAGGGCTACTGGCGGTCGCAACCTACGAGCAGTACTTC
CASSGTGLLAVATYEQYF
>TRBD1|TRBV7-9|TRBJ1-5|.
TGTGCCAGCAGCTCCACAGGGGTTGATCAGCCCCAGCATTTT
CASSSTGVDQPQHF
>.|TRBV29-1|TRBJ1-1|.
TGCAGCGTGGGTAAGGTAGGGGGAATCACTGAAGCTTTCTTT
CSVGKVGGITEAFF
>.|TRBV15|TRBJ1-2|.
TGTGCCACCAGCAGAGATGGGGGCGCGGGCTATGGCTACACCTTC
CATSRDGGAGYGYTF
>TRBD2|TRBV3-1/TRBV3-2|TRBJ2-7|.
TGTGCCAGCAGCCAAGGACTAGCGGAGGGTCTCTACGAGCAGTACTTC
CASSQGLAEGLYEQYF
>TRBD1|TRBV7-3|TRBJ1-1|.
TGTGCCAGCAGCCAAGACAGGGCCACTGAAGCTTTCTTT
CASSQDRATEAFF
>TRBD2|TRBV13|TRBJ2-3|.
TGTGCCAGCAGCTCGACTAGCGGGAGATCCCCAGATACGCAGTATTTT
CASSSTSGRSPDTQYF
>TRBD1|TRBV30|TRBJ1-2|.
TGTGCCGGGGGACAGGGGGCCTATGGCTACACCTTC
CAGGQGAYGYTF
>.|TRBV4-1|TRBJ2-1|.
TGCGCCAGCGCTAGACTCAGGGTTCATGAGCAGTTCTTC
CASARLRVHEQFF
>TRBD2|TRBV6-5|TRBJ2-2|.
TGTGCCAGCAGAGGGACTAGCGGGAACACCGGGGAGCTGTTTTTT
CASRGTSGNTGELFF
>TRBD1|TRBV7-9|TRBJ1-1|.
TGTGCCAGCAGCGTACAGGGGTACACTGAAGCTTTCTTT
CASSVQGYTEAFF
>.|TRBV6-4|TRBJ1-5|.
TGTGCCAGCAGTGAAGACGGTTGGAGCAATCAGCCCCAGCATTTT
CASSEDGWSNQPQHF
>.|TRBV19|TRBJ2-7|once
TGTGCCAGTAGTATAATAGTCGGGCGAGACGAGCAGTACTTC
CASSIIVGRDEQYF
>.|TRBV11-2|TRBJ2-7|once
TGTGCCAGCAGCTTTTGGACAGCATCCTACGAGCAGTACTTC
CASSFWTASYEQYF
>TRBD1|TRBV7-8|TRBJ1-3|.
TGTGCCAGCAGCTGGGGACAGGGGTCTTATGGAAACACCATATATTTT
CASSWGQGSYGNTIYF
>TRBD1|TRBV5-4|TRBJ1-1|.
TGTGCCAGCAGCTCAAATGGGGGACAGGGGTACACTGAAGCTTTCTTT
CASSSNGGQGYTEAFF
>TRBD2|TRBV4-3|TRBJ2-2|.
TGCGCCAGCAGCCAAACCCTCCTCCCGGGACTAACTAACACCGGGGAGCTGTTTTTT
CASSQTLLPGLTNTGELFF
>.|TRBV6-5|TRBJ1-1|.
TGTGCCAGCAGTTACTCCCTTTCGGGAACTGAAGCTTTCTTT
CASSYSLSGTEAFF
>TRBD2|TRBV6-5|TRBJ2-7|.
TGTGCCAGCAGTTACCAACCGACTAGCCCATACGAGCAGTACTTC
CASSYQPTSPYEQYF
>.|TRBV9|TRBJ2-2|.
TGTGCCAGCAGCCTAGATACAGTCGGAACCGGGGAGCTGTTTTTT
CASSLDTVGTGELFF
>.|TRBV23-1|TRBJ1-3|.
TGCGCCAGCAGCCTCAAAAAGGCCCTGGGGGGAACCTCTGGAAACACCATATATTTT
CASSLKKALGGTSGNTIYF
>.|TRBV5-1|TRBJ1-6|.
TGCGCCAGCAGCGGGGGGGCAGACTATAATTCACCCCTCCACTTT
CASSGGADYNSPLHF
>.|TRBV24-1|TRBJ2-2|few
TGTGCCACCAGTGATTTGGTACTCCTAGCCCTGAACACCGGGGAGCTGTTTTTT
CATSDLVLLALNTGELFF
>TRBD1|TRBV30|TRBJ2-2|.
TGTGCCTGGAGTAGGACAGGCACCGGGGAGCTGTTTTTT
CAWSRTGTGELFF
>.|TRBV9|TRBJ2-1|once
TGTGCCAGCAGCGGAGGCCCCAGCTCCTACAATGAGCAGTTCTTC
CASSGGPSSYNEQFF
>TRBD2|TRBV9|TRBJ2-1|few
TGTGCCAGCAGCACAAAACCTAGCGGGAGCGAGCAGTTCTTC
CASSTKPSGSEQFF
>TRBD1|TRBV5-4|TRBJ2-7|.
TGTGCCAGCAGCTTGGGACAGGGGCCCCCGTACTTC
CASSLGQGPPYF
>.|TRBV9|TRBJ2-7|.
TGTGCCAGCAGCGGAGGGGCGGGAACCTCCTACGAGCAGTACTTC
CASSGGAGTSYEQYF
>TRBD1|TRBV6-5|TRBJ2-7|.
TGTGCCAGCAGTACGACAGGGTTCAGCTACGAGCAGTACTTC
CASSTTGFSYEQYF
>.|TRBV5-6|TRBJ2-2|.
TGTGCCAGCAGCTTAAGTACTCAGGGGAACACCGGGGAGCTGTTTTTT
CASSLSTQGNTGELFF
>.|TRBV6-5|TRBJ1-4|.
TGTGCCAGCAGAGGTCCGGGACTCGGGAATGAAAAACTGTTTTTT
CASRGPGLGNEKLFF
>.|TRBV6-2/TRBV6-3|TRBJ2-4|.
TGTGCCAGCAGCCTAACGGGCGGGGTAGCCAAAAACATTCAGTACTTC
CASSLTGGVAKNIQYF
>TRBD1|TRBV14|TRBJ1-2|.
TGTGCCAGCAGCCAGTATTTTACAGGGGTCGATGGCTACACCTTC
CASSQYFTGVDGYTF
>.|TRBV3-1/TRBV3-2|TRBJ1-2|.
TGTGCCAGCAGCAACAGGGTCGGCTACACCTTC
CASSNRVGYTF
>.|TRBV11-2|TRBJ1-2|.
TGTGCCAGCAGCTTACGCGGCGGGACACAAACTAACTATGGCTACACCTTC
CASSLRGGTQTNYGYTF
>TRBD1|TRBV5-8|TRBJ1-4|.
TGTGCCAGCAGCTCCGGACAGGGGCGAGAAAAACTGTTTTTT
CASSSGQGREKLFF
>TRBD1|TRBV7-9|TRBJ2-7|.
TGTGCCAGCAGCCTTAGACAGGGGGCCTACGAGCAGTACTTC
CASSLRQGAYEQYF
>.|TRBV5-1|TRBJ2-3|.
TGCGCCAGTAACCTGGGTAGAATGACCACAGATACGCAGTATTTT
CASNLGRMTTDTQYF